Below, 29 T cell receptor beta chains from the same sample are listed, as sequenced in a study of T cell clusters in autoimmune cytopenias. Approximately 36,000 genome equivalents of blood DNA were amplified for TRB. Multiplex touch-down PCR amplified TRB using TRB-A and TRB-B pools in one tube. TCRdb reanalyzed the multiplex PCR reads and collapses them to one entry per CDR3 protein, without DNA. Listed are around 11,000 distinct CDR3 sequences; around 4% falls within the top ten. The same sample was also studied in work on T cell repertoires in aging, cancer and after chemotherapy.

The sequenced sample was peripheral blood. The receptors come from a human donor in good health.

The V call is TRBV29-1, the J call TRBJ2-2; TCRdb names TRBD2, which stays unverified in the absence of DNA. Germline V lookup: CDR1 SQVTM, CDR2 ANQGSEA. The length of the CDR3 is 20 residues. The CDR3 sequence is CSVEDRGLAGGPRGTGELFF.

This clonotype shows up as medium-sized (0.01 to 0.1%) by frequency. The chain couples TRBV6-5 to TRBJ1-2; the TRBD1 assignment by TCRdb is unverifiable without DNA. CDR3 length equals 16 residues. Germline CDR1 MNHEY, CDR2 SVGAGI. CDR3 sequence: CASSYSRRQGLDGYTF.

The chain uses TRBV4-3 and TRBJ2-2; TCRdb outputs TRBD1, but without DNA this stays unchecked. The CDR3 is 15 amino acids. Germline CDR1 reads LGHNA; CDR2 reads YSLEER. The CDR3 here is CASSQYRDNTGELFF.

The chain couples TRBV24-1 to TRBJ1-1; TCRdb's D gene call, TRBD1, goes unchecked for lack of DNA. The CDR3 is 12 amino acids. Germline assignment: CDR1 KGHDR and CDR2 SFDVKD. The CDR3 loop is CATSDYTGEAFF.

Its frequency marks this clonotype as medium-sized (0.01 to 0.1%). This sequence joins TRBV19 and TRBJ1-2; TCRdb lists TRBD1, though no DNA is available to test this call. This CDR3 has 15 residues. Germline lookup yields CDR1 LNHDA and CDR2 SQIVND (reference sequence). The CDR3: CASSKDRARNYGYTF.

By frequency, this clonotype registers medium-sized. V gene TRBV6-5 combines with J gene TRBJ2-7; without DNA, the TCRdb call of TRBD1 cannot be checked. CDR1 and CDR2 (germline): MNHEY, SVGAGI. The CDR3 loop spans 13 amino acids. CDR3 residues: CASSYSDKGAQYF.

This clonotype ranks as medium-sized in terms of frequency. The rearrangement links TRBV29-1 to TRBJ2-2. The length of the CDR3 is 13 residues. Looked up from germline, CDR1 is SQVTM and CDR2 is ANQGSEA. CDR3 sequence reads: CSVAWPNTGELFF.

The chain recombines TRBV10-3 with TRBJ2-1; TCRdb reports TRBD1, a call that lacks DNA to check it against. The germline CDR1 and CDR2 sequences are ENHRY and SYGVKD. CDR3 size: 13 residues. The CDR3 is CAIRAGTGNEQFF.

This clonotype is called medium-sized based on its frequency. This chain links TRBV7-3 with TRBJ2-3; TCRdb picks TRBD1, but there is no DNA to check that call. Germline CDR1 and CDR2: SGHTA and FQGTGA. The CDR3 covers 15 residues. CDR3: CASSSYPGGQGTQYF.

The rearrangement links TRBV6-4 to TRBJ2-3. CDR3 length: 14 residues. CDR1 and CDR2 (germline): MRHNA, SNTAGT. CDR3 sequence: CASSTSDSTDTQYF.

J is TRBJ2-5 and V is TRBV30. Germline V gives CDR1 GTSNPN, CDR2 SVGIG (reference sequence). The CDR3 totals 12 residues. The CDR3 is CAWRSVLETQYF. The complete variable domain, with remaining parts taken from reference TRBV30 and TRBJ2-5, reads SQTIHQWPATLVQPVGSPLSLECTVEGTSNPNLYWYRQAAGRGLQLLFYSVGIGQISSEVPQNLSASRPQDRQFILSSKKLLLSDSGFYLCAWRSVLETQYFGPGTRLLVL.

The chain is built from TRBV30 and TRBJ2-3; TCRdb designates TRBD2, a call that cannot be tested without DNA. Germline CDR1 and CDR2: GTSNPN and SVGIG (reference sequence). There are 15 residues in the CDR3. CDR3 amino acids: CAWDPSGGSTDTQYF.

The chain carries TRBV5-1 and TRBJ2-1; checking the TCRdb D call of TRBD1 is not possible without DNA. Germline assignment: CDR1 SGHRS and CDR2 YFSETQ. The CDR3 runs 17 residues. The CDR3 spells CASSLGFGQGPHNEQFF.

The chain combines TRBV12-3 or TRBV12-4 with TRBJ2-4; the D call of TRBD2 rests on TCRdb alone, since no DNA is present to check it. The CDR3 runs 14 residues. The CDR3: CASSWGGGKNIQYF.

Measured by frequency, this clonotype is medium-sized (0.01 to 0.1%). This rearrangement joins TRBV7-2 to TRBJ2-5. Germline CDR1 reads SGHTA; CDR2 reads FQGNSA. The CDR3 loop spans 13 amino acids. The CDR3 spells CASSRTAQETQYF.

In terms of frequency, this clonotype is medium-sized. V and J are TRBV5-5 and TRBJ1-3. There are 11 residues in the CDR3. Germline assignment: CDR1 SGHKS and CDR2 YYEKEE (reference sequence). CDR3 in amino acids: CASSLQNTIYF. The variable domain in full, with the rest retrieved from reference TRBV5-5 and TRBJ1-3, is DAGVTQSPTHLIKTRGQQVTLRCSPISGHKSVSWYQQVLGQGPQFIFQYYEKEERGRGNFPDRFSARQFPNYSSELNVNALLLGDSALYLCASSLQNTIYFGEGSWLTVV.

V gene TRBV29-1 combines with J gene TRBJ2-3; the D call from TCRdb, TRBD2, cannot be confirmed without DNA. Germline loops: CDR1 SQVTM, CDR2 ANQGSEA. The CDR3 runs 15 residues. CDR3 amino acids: CSVAGLAGGSDTQYF.

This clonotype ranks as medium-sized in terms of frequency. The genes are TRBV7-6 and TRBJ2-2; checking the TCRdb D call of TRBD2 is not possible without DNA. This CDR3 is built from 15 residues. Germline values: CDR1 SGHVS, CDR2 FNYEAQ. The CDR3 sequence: CASEGGPKNTGELFF. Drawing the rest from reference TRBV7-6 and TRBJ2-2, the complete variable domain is GAGVSQSPRYKVTKRGQDVALRCDPISGHVSLYWYRQALGQGPEFLTYFNYEAQQDKSGLPNDRFSAERPEGSISTLTIQRTEQRDSAMYRCASEGGPKNTGELFFGEGSRLTVL.

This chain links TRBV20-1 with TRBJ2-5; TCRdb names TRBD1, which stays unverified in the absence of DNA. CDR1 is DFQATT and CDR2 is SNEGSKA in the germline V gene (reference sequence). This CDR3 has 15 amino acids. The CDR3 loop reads CSARRGQGGAETQYF.

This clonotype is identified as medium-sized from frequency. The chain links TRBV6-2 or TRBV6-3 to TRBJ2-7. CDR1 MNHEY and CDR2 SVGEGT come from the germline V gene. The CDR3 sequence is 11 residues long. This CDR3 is CASSYPTEQYF.

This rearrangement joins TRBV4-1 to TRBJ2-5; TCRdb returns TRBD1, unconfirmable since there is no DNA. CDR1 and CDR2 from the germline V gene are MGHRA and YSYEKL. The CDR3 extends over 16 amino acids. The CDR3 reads CASSQEVGGRRETQYF.

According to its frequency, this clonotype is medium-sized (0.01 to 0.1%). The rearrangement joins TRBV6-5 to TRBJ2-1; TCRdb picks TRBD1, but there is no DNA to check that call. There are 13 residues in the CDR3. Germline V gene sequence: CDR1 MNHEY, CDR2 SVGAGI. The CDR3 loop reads CASSPTGGEVWFF.

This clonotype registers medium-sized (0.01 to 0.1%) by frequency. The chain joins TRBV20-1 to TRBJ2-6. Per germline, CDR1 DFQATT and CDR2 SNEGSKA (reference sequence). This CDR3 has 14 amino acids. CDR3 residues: CSVPVGTGANVLTF.

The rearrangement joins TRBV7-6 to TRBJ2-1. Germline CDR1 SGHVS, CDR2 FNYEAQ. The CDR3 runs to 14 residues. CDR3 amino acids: CASSLAGQDNEQFF.

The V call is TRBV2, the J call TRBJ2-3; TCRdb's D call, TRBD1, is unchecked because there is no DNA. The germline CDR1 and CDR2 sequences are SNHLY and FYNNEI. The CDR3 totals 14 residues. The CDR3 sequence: CASGAGLVTDTQYF.

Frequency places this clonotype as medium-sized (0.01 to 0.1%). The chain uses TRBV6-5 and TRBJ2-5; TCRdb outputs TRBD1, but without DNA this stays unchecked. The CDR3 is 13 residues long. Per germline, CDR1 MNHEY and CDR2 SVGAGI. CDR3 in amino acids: CASRPPTADTQYF.

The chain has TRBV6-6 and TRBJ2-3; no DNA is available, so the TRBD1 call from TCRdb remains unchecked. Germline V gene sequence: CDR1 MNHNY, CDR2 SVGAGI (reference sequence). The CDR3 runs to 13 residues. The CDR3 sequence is CASRFAGGDTQYF.

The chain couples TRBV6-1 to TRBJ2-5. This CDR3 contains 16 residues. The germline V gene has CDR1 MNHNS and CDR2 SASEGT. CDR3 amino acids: CASSEAGLKVGETQYF.

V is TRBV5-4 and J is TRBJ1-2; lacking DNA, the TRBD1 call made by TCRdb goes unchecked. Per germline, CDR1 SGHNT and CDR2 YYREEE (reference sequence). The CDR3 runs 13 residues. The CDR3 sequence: CAGGGVDDYGYTF.